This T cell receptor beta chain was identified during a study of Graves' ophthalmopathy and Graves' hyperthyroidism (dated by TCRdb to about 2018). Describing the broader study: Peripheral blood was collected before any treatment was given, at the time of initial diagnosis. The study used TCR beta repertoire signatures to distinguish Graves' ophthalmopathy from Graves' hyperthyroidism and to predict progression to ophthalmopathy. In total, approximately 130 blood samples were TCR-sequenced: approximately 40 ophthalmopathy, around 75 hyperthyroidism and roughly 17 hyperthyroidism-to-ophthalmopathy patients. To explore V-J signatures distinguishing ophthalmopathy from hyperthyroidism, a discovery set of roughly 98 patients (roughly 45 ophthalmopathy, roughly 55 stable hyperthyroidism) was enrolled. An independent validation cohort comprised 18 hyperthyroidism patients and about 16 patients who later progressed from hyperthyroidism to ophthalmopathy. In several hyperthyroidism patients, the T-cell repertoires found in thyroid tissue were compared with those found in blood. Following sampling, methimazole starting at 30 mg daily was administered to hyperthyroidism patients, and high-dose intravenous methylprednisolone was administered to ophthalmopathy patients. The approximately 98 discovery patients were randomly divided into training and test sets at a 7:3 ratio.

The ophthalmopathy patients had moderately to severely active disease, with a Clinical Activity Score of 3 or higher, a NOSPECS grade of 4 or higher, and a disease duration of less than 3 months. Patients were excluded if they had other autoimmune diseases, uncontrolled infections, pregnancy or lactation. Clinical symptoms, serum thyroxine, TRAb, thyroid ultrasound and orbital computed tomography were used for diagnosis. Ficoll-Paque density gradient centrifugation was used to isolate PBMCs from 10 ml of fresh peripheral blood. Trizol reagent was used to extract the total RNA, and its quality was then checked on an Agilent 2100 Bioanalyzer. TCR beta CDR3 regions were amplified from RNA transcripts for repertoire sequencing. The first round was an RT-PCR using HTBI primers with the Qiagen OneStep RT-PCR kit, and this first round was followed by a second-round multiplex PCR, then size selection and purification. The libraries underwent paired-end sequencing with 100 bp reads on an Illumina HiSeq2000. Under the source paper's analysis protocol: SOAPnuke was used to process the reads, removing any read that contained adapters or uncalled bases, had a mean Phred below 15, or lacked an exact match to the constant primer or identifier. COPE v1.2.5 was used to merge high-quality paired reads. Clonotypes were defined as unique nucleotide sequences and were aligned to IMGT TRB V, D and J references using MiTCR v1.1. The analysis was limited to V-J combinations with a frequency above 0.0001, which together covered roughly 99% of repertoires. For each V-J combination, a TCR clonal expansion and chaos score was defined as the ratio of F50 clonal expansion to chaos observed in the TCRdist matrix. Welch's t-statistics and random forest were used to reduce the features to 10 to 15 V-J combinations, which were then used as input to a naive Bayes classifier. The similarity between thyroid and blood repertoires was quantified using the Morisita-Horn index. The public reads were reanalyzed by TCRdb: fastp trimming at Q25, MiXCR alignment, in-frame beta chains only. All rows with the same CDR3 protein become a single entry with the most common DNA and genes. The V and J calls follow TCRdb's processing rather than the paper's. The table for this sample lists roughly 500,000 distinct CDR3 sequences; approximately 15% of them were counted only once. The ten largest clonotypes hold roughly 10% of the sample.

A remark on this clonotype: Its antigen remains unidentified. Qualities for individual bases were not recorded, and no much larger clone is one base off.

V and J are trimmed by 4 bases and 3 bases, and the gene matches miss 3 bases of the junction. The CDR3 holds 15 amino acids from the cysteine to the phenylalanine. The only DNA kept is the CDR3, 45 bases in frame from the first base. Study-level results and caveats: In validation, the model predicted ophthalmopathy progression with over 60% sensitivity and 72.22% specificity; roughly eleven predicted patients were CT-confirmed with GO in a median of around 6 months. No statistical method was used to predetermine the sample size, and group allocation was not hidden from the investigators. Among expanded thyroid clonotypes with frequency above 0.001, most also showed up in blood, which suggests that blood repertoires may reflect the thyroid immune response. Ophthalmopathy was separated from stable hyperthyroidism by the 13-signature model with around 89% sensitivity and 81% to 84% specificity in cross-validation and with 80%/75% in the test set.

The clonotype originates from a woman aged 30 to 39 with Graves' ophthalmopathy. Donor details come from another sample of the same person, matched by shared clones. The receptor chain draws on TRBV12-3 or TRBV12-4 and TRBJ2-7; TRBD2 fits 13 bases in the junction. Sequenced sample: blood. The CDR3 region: CASSCWTSGSYEQYF. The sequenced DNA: TGTGCCAGCAGTTGCTGGACTAGCGGGAGCTACGAGCAGTACTTC.